This entry concerns a single T cell receptor beta chain. These data belong to a study of PD-1 blockade in mismatch repair-deficient tumors. Study details: Patients had more than ten mismatch repair-deficient cancer types, all previously treated and progressing.

The TCR-sequenced patients were a few responders to pembrolizumab. The table came from immunoSEQ multiplex PCR; TCRdb's copy has only in-frame clones and leaves some out. Of roughly 130,000 clones in the sample, around nine tenths were seen once. CDR3 length: 15 residues. The V gene lost 5 bases and the J gene lost 0 bases, with 14 bases spanning the gap. The germline V gene has CDR1 LNHDA and CDR2 SQIVND (reference sequence). The origin of this receptor is an adult with mismatch repair-deficient cancer. The chain carries TRBV19 and TRBJ2-7, with a tentative D call TRBD2 (5 bases). Sequenced here: peripheral blood, sampled 72 weeks after starting pembrolizumab. The CDR3 sequence: CASSRLRASSYEQYF. CDR3 DNA sequence: TGTGCCAGTAGTCGTTTGCGGGCCAGCTCCTACGAGCAGTACTTC.